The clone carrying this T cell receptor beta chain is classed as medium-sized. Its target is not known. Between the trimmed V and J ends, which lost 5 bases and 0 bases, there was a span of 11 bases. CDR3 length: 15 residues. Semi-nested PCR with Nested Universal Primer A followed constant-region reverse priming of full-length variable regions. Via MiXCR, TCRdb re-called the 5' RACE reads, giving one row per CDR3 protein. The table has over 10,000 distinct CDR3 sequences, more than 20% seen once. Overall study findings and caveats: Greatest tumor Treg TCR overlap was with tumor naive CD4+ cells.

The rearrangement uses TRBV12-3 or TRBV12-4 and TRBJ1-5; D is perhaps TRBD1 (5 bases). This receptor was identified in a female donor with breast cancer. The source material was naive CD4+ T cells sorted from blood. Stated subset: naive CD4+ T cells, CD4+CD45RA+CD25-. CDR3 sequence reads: CASSPGRNSNQPQHF. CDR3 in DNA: TGTGCCAGCAGTCCGGGACGGAATAGCAATCAGCCCCAGCATTTT.